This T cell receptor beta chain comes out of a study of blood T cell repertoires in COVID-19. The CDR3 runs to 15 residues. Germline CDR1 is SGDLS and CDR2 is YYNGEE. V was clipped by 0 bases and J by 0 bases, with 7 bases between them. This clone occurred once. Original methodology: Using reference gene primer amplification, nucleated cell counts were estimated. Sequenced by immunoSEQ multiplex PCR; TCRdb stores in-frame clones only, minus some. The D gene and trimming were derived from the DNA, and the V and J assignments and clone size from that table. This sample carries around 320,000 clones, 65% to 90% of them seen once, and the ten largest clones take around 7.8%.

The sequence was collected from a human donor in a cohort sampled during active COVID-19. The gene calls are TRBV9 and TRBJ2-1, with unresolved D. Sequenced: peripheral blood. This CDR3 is CASSVVSDSYNEQFF. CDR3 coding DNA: TGTGCCAGCAGCGTAGTAAGCGACTCCTACAATGAGCAGTTCTTC. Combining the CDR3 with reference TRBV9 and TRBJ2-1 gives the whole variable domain DSGVTQTPKHLITATGQRVTLRCSPRSGDLSVYWYQQSLDQGLQFLIQYYNGEERAKGNILERFSAQQFPDLHSELNLSSLELGDSALYFCASSVVSDSYNEQFFGPGTRLTVL.